The T cell receptor (beta chain) described here comes from a study of beta chain features in type 1 diabetes. Broader study findings: Junctions at VDJ sites from type 1 diabetes patients had fewer insertions and more deletions.

Expressed TCRB transcripts were sequenced, since all the RNA that had been isolated was reverse transcribed. The table came from immunoSEQ multiplex PCR; TCRdb's copy has only in-frame clones and leaves some out. The table records fewer than 250,000 clones, about 10% of them present only once. To note about this clone: The antigen remains unidentified.

Germline V gene sequence: CDR1 SNHLY, CDR2 FYNNEI. The CDR3 spans 14 residues. The germline V and J ends were trimmed by 3 bases and 2 bases, with 9 bases remaining between them. The sample taken for sequencing was naive CD4+ T cells from blood. The chain is built from TRBV2 and TRBJ2-3, with D possibly TRBD2 on 5 matching bases. This sequence originates from a woman aged 18-29 years in good health. In DNA form, the CDR3 reads TGTGCCAGCAGTGAGGGAGATATCACAGATACGCAGTATTTT. Its protein is CASSEGDITDTQYF.